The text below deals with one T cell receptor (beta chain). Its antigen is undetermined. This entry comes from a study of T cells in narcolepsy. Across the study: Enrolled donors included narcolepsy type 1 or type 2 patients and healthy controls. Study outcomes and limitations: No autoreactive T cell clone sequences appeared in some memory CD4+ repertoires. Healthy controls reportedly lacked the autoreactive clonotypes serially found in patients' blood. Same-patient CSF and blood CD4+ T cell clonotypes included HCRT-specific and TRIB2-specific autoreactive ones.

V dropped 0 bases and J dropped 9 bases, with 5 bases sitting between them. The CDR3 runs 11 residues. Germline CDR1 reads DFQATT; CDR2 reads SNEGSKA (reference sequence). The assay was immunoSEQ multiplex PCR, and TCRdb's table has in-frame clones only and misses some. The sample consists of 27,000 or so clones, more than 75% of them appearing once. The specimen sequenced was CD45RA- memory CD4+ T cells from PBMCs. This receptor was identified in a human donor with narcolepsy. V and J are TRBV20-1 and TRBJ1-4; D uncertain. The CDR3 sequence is CSAREGKKLFF. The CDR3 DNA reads TGCAGTGCTAGAGAGGGGAAAAAACTGTTTTTT.